This T cell receptor (beta chain) was identified in a study of T cell clonotyping in hematopoietic cell transplantation. Germline CDR1 ENHRY, CDR2 SYGVKD. The V end was cut by 5 bases, the J end by 4 bases, with 8 bases between. There are 12 residues in the CDR3. Study results and limitations: Higher Inverse Simpson Index values in graft donor and pretransplant recipient predicted broader posttransplant TCR diversity. Few recipient clonotypes overlapped donors; over 95% were de novo at given depth. After transplant, recipient diversity fell while pathologically expanded clonotypes grew through day 180.

Some clones are missing from TCRdb's copy, which holds only in-frame ones; the method was immunoSEQ multiplex PCR. The sample contains 3,300 or so clones, over 60% of which appear only once. On this clone: The antigen is not known. Other DNA sequences in the same sample also yield this CDR3.

The chain has TRBV10-3 and TRBJ1-1, with D unresolved. The source of this sequence is a female patient aged 30 to 45 who had an allogeneic stem cell transplant, so T cells may come from the graft donor. Some clones in this sample may be carry-over from other donors' samples. The sequenced sample was peripheral blood mononuclear cells, obtained 30 days after allogeneic stem cell transplant. CDR3 sequence (DNA): TGTGCCATCAGTAGGGATAGCACTGAAGCTTTCTTT. Amino acids: CAISRDSTEAFF.